This TCR beta chain was recorded in a study of blood T cell repertoires in COVID-19. Study in general: Donors in the United States, Italy and Spain gave samples during acute or convalescent COVID-19.

This CDR3 is built from 12 residues. Germline V CDR1 and CDR2: MNHEY, SVGAGI. The V and J ends lost 6 bases and 0 bases respectively, with 5 bases between them. Original processing notes: Amplification from reference gene primers served as the basis for estimated nucleated cell counts. Assay: immunoSEQ multiplex PCR; the TCRdb copy retains only in-frame clones and omits some. V, J and clone size were drawn from that table, and D and trimming were deduced from the DNA. The table shows roughly 40,000 clones, with 85% to 95% occurring only once. Source material: peripheral blood. This chain joins TRBV6-5 and TRBJ1-1, with no clear D. The clonotype was recovered from a man in his fifties or sixties with active COVID-19. The CDR3 here is CASRVVNTEAFF. The CDR3 region has the DNA TGTGCCAGCAGAGTAGTGAACACTGAAGCTTTCTTT.